This T cell receptor (beta chain) was retrieved from a study of blood T cell repertoires in COVID-19. Study in general: Italy, Spain and the United States were the sources of the convalescent and acute COVID-19 samples. The cDNA or gDNA used as material had been derived from T cells, B-cell-depleted T cells, or PBMCs.

The CDR3 length is 13 residues. The germline gives CDR1 SGHNT, CDR2 YYREEE (reference sequence). Trimming shortened V by 6 bases and J by 4 bases, and 13 bases separated the two germline ends. Per the study methods: Amplifying reference gene primers gave estimates of nucleated cell counts. Measured with immunoSEQ multiplex PCR; TCRdb has only the in-frame clones, and not every one. From that table come the V and J calls and clone size; the DNA was used to work out D and trimming. This table holds roughly 140,000 clones, roughly 80% found once. This chain uses TRBV5-4 with TRBJ1-2; D possibly corresponds to TRBD1 (6 bases). The sequence was obtained from a woman between 40 and 55 years old with active or convalescent COVID-19. Material: peripheral blood. The CDR3 sequence is CASNLGGSYGYTF. The DNA of the CDR3 is TGTGCCAGCAACCTTGGGGGCAGCTATGGCTACACCTTC.